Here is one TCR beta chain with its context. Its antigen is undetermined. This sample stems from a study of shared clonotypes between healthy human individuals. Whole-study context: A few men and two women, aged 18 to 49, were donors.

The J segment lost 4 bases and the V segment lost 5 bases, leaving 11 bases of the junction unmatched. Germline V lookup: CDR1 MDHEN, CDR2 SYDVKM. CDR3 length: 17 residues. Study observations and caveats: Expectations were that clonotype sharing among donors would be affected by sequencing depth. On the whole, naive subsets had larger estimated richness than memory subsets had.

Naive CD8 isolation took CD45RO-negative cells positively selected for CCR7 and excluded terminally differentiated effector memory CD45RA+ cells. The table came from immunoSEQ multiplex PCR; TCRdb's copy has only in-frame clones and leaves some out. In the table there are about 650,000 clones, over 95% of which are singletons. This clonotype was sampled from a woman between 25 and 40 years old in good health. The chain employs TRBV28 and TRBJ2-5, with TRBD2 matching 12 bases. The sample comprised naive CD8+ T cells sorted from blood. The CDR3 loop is CASSLRLAGVGGETQYF. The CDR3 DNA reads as TGTGCCAGCAGTCTCCGACTAGCGGGAGTTGGGGGAGAGACCCAGTACTTC.